A single sample is the source of the 10 T cell receptor beta chains below, sequenced in a study of shared clonotypes between healthy human individuals. Clones were sequenced by immunoSEQ multiplex PCR, and TCRdb holds only the in-frame ones, with some missing. The sample shows 1 million to 1.2 million clones, roughly 80% of them seen only once. The sample was memory CD4+ T cells from PBMCs. As for subset: CD45RA-negative fraction. The receptors shown here come from a man between 18 and 29 years old in good health. Some clones in this sample may be carry-over from other donors' samples.

J is TRBJ1-5 and V is TRBV19; D gene uncertain. The length of the CDR3 is 16 residues. Trimming left V 4 bases short and J 2 bases short, with 15 bases between. The germline V gene encodes CDR1 LNHDA and CDR2 SQIVND (reference sequence). CDR3 protein: CASSNADSFRNQPQHF. The CDR3, as DNA: TGTGCCAGTAGTAACGCAGACTCTTTTCGCAATCAGCCCCAGCATTTT.

This chain joins TRBV11-2 and TRBJ2-1, with D maybe TRBD1 (6 bases). The CDR3 spans 15 residues. V was cut by 2 bases and J by 1 base, with 9 bases left in between. Germline V gives CDR1 SGHAT, CDR2 FQNNGV. The DNA for the CDR3 is TGTGCCAGCAGCTTAAGGGGGAGATCCTACAATGAGCAGTTCTTC. This encodes CASSLRGRSYNEQFF.

The V and J genes are TRBV9 and TRBJ1-3, with 8 bases lining up with TRBD1. Germline V lookup: CDR1 SGDLS, CDR2 YYNGEE. This CDR3 region has 16 residues. The ends lost 3 bases at V and 2 bases at J; junction bases unmatched: 7. CDR3 coding DNA: TGTGCCAGCAGCGGAATCCAGACAGGGGCTGGAAACACCATATATTTT. This codes for CASSGIQTGAGNTIYF.

The chain recombines TRBV2 with TRBJ2-7; 8 nucleotides align to TRBD2. CDR1 is SNHLY and CDR2 is FYNNEI in the germline V gene. The V segment lost 4 bases and the J segment 6 bases; nucleotides outside the gene matches: 11. The CDR3 contains 15 residues. This chain's CDR3 is CASSAGLAGASEQYF. CDR3 coding DNA: TGTGCCAGCAGTGCAGGGCTAGCGGGTGCAAGCGAGCAGTACTTC.

This clone appeared a few times. In the same sample, other DNA sequences code for this CDR3. V is TRBV28 and J is TRBJ1-2; 9 bases map to TRBD1. This CDR3 has 14 amino acids. Germline CDR1 and CDR2: MDHEN and SYDVKM. Trimming cost V 2 bases and J 4 bases; bases outside gene matches: 2. The CDR3 sequence: CASSLGDRVYGYTF. DNA of the CDR3: TGTGCCAGCAGTTTAGGGGACAGGGTCTATGGCTACACCTTC.

This clone was detected only a few times. The chain employs TRBV25-1 and TRBJ1-2, with TRBD1 matching 8 bases. This CDR3 contains 12 residues. After removal of 10 bases from V and 4 bases from J, the junction contained 5 bases not matched to a gene. Germline CDR1 is MGHDK and CDR2 is SYGVNS. CDR3 bases: TGTGCCACCCAGGACAGGGTCTATGGCTACACCTTC. Translating it yields CATQDRVYGYTF.

The chain joins TRBV25-1 to TRBJ2-7, with no clear D. CDR1 is MGHDK and CDR2 is SYGVNS in the germline V gene. The V and J ends lost 8 bases and 8 bases respectively, with 22 bases between them. CDR3 length equals 14 residues. The CDR3 DNA sequence: TGTGCCAGCGTAGGTGCAGGAGCTTACGAACAGCAGTACTTC. It is translated as CASVGAGAYEQQYF.

The rearrangement joins TRBV7-6 to TRBJ2-3; possible D gene TRBD1, 5 bases. Germline CDR1 reads SGHVS; CDR2 reads FNYEAQ. V lost 3 bases, J lost 4 bases, and 11 bases lay in between. The CDR3 has 14 amino acids. CDR3 nucleotides: TGTGCCAGCAGCTTCACAAGGGGCGCAGATACGCAGTATTTT. It encodes CASSFTRGADTQYF. Combining the CDR3 with reference TRBV7-6 and TRBJ2-3 gives the whole variable domain GAGVSQSPRYKVTKRGQDVALRCDPISGHVSLYWYRQALGQGPEFLTYFNYEAQQDKSGLPNDRFSAERPEGSISTLTIQRTEQRDSAMYRCASSFTRGADTQYFGPGTRLTVL.

This CDR3 reads CASSLRPVSNYGYTF. The CDR3 nucleotides are TGCGCCAGCAGCTTGCGGCCAGTTTCTAACTATGGCTACACCTTC. J is TRBJ1-2 and V is TRBV5-1; D remains ambiguous. Trimming cost V 1 base and J 0 bases, with 10 bases left between them. Looked up from germline, CDR1 is SGHRS and CDR2 is YFSETQ. This CDR3 comprises 15 residues.

Notes on this clone: The same CDR3 can be traced to other DNA sequences in this sample. This chain uses TRBV27 with TRBJ2-7; a weak D match, TRBD1 (5 bases). Trimming left V 6 bases short and J 3 bases short, with 12 bases between. Germline-derived CDR1 and CDR2 are MNHEY and SMNVEV (reference sequence). The CDR3 is made up of 13 amino acids. The CDR3 spells CASSLRGSYEQYF. CDR3 nucleotide sequence: TGTGCCAGCAGCCTTAGGGGAAGCTACGAGCAGTACTTC.